The 7 T cell receptor beta chains below all came from one sample that was sequenced in a study of T cell repertoires in cytomegalovirus infection (dated by TCRdb to between 2018 and 2021). Sequenced on an Illumina HiSeq 1500. TCRdb passed the public sequencing reads through fastp at Q25 and MiXCR, retaining productive beta sequences. Each CDR3 protein appears once, grouped with its most common genes and DNA. Across this sample there are roughly 630,000 distinct CDR3 sequences, with about 24% seen only once. Together, the top ten hold 8% of the sample. Sequences were obtained from CD8+ T cells from PBMCs. Receptors originate from a human donor in good health (CMV status not recorded). Some clones in this sample may be carry-over from other donors' samples.

The table lists this clonotype with a few counts. The V and J genes are TRBV28 and TRBJ2-5; 12 bases line up with TRBD2. V lost 4 bases and J lost 3; bases outside the gene matches: 12. Germline V gives CDR1 MDHEN, CDR2 SYDVKM. This CDR3 region has 18 residues. The CDR3 DNA is TGTGCCAGCAGTTCTCCTCTCCGGACTAGCGGGGAAGAAGAGACCCAGTACTTC. It encodes CASSSPLRTSGEEETQYF.

This clonotype was picked up many times. The chain employs TRBV7-8 and TRBJ1-1; TRBD1 matches 8 bases. Germline V gene lookup returns CDR1 SGHVS and CDR2 FQNEAQ. J lost 8 bases, V lost 5 bases, and 10 bases had no gene match. This CDR3 comprises 14 residues. CDR3 loop: CASSPRRDRPEAFF. CDR3 nucleotides: TGTGCCAGCAGCCCGAGAAGGGACAGGCCAGAAGCTTTCTTT. The full variable domain, completed using reference TRBV7-8 and TRBJ1-1, is GAGVSQSPRYKVAKRGQDVALRCDPISGHVSLFWYQQALGQGPEFLTYFQNEAQLDKSGLPSDRFFAERPEGSVSTLKIQRTQQEDSAVYLCASSPRRDRPEAFFGQGTRLTVV.

This clonotype was counted between two and nine times. The gene calls are TRBV12-5 and TRBJ2-1; no clear D. The CDR3 is 14 residues long. CDR1 and CDR2 from the germline V gene are LGHNT and FRNRAP. The V gene lost 7 bases and the J gene lost 7 bases, with 17 bases spanning the gap. This CDR3 is CASAFAAERNEQFF. The CDR3 DNA is TGTGCTAGTGCCTTTGCGGCCGAGCGAAATGAGCAGTTCTTC.

This clonotype was seen a handful of times. This sequence joins TRBV27 and TRBJ2-3, with 7 bases identical to TRBD1. Germline CDR1 MNHEY, CDR2 SMNVEV (reference sequence). This CDR3 comprises 14 residues. V shed 5 bases, J shed 3 bases, and the junction held 5 bases outside the gene matches. Here the CDR3 reads CASSRTGDTDTQYF. CDR3 in DNA: TGTGCCAGCAGTAGGACAGGAGATACAGATACGCAGTATTTT.

J is TRBJ1-1 and V is TRBV19; D is undetermined. With 1 base removed from V and 1 base from J, the gap between germline ends came to 10 bases. CDR3 size: 15 residues. Germline loops: CDR1 LNHDA, CDR2 SQIVND (reference sequence). The CDR3 loop reads CASSIVGLPNTEAFF. Here the CDR3 DNA reads TGTGCCAGTAGTATAGTTGGACTCCCGAACACTGAAGCTTTCTTT.

This clonotype was detected ten times or more. V gene TRBV6-2 or TRBV6-3 combines with J gene TRBJ1-5; 7 bases map to TRBD1. Trimming removed 2 bases from V and 9 bases from J; junction bases left unmatched: 10. The CDR3 is 15 residues long. CDR1 and CDR2 from the germline V gene are MNHEY and SVGEGT. CDR3 coding DNA: TGTGCCAGCAGTTACCCGCTAACAGGGGCTGGGCCCCAGCATTTT. Amino acids: CASSYPLTGAGPQHF.

This sequence joins TRBV19 and TRBJ2-1; D is possibly TRBD1 (5 bases). The germline V gene encodes CDR1 LNHDA and CDR2 SQIVND (reference sequence). The CDR3 is made up of 13 amino acids. Trimming shortened V by 1 base and J by 9 bases, and 10 bases separated the two germline ends. The CDR3 sequence: CASSIGRAAEQFF. The CDR3 DNA follows: TGTGCCAGTAGTATAGGCAGGGCGGCTGAGCAGTTCTTC.